The 17 T cell receptor beta chains listed next were all sequenced from one sample in a study of blood T cell repertoires in COVID-19. TCRdb keeps only in-frame clones here, not all; method: immunoSEQ multiplex PCR. The table records 250,000 or so clones, 70% to 90% of them present only once. Sequencing was performed on peripheral blood. Source of these receptors: a man between 18 and 35 years old with active or convalescent COVID-19.

This rearrangement joins TRBV11-2 to TRBJ2-1, with 12 positions matching TRBD2. The CDR3 length is 17 residues. V lost 5 bases to trimming and J lost 2 bases; unmatched junction nucleotides: 7. CDR1 and CDR2 (germline): SGHAT, FQNNGV. CDR3 amino acids: CASSPALAGGPYNEQFF. The CDR3 nucleotides read TGTGCCAGCAGCCCAGCACTAGCGGGGGGTCCCTACAATGAGCAGTTCTTC.

The V call is TRBV19, the J call TRBJ1-1; 8 nucleotides match TRBD1. CDR3 length: 14 residues. The J segment lost 4 bases and the V segment lost 5 bases, leaving 6 bases of the junction unmatched. CDR1 is LNHDA, CDR2 SQIVND, per germline (reference sequence). CDR3 amino acids: CASSFRQGLTEAFF. CDR3 DNA: TGTGCCAGTAGTTTCCGACAGGGGCTCACTGAAGCTTTCTTT.

V usage is TRBV7-2 and J usage is TRBJ2-3; 8 bases line up with TRBD2. This CDR3 comprises 15 residues. Germline V CDR1 and CDR2: SGHTA, FQGNSA. After removal of 1 base from V and 4 bases from J, the junction contained 4 bases not matched to a gene. CDR3 residues: CASSLVAGFSDTQYF. CDR3 nucleotide sequence: TGTGCCAGCAGCTTAGTAGCGGGGTTTTCAGATACGCAGTATTTT. Full variable domain (outside the CDR3, taken from reference TRBV7-2 and TRBJ2-3): GAGVSQSPSNKVTEKGKDVELRCDPISGHTALYWYRQSLGQGLEFLIYFQGNSAPDKSGLPSDRFSAERTGGSVSTLTIQRTQQEDSAVYLCASSLVAGFSDTQYFGPGTRLTVL.

CDR3 sequence: CASSLRIRVPGYTF. For the CDR3, the DNA is TGTGCCAGCAGCTTACGTATCAGGGTACCTGGCTACACCTTC. V and J are TRBV11-2 and TRBJ1-2, with D tentatively TRBD1 (5 bases). Germline-derived CDR1 and CDR2 are SGHAT and FQNNGV. V dropped 2 bases and J dropped 7 bases, with 14 bases sitting between them. The CDR3 extends over 14 amino acids. The whole variable domain, remainder taken from reference TRBV11-2 and TRBJ1-2, is EAGVAQSPRYKIIEKRQSVAFWCNPISGHATLYWYQQILGQGPKLLIQFQNNGVVDDSQLPKDRFSAERLKGVDSTLKIQPAKLEDSAVYLCASSLRIRVPGYTFGSGTRLTVV.

J is TRBJ2-3 and V is TRBV28; D may be TRBD1 (6 bases). V was clipped by 8 bases and J by 3 bases, with 12 bases between them. Germline V lookup: CDR1 MDHEN, CDR2 SYDVKM. The CDR3 is made up of 13 amino acids. The CDR3 nucleotides are TGTGCCAGCGGGGTTGGACAGACAGATACGCAGTATTTT. It translates to CASGVGQTDTQYF.

The table lists this clone with a count of one. The chain couples TRBV9 to TRBJ1-2, with D possibly TRBD1 on 6 matching bases. V shed 3 bases and J shed 5 bases, with 14 bases lying between them. This CDR3 comprises 14 residues. Looked up from germline, CDR1 is SGDLS and CDR2 is YYNGEE. CDR3: CASSGYGQRYGYTF. CDR3 nucleotides: TGTGCCAGCAGCGGATATGGACAGCGTTATGGCTACACCTTC.

The chain uses TRBV5-1 and TRBJ1-1, with D hard to call. The germline V gene encodes CDR1 SGHRS and CDR2 YFSETQ. This CDR3 has 15 residues. The V and J ends lost 0 bases and 0 bases respectively, with 9 bases between them. In nucleotides, the CDR3 is TGCGCCAGCAGCTTGGCAGGCACCTTGAACACTGAAGCTTTCTTT. Its protein is CASSLAGTLNTEAFF.

The V call is TRBV15, the J call TRBJ1-1; D is uncertain. V was pared by 3 bases and J by 1 base, with 6 bases between. The CDR3 length is 13 residues. The germline CDR1 and CDR2 sequences are LNHNV and YYDKDF (reference sequence). The DNA for the CDR3 is TGTGCCACCAGCAGGAGGGCGAACACTGAAGCTTTCTTT. It is translated as CATSRRANTEAFF.

V usage is TRBV7-9 and J usage is TRBJ2-3, with 10 bases identical to TRBD2. The CDR3 sequence is 18 residues long. The V segment lost 2 bases and the J segment 3 bases; nucleotides outside the gene matches: 11. Germline V lookup: CDR1 SEHNR, CDR2 FQNEAQ (reference sequence). CDR3 protein: CASSLPGPAGGPTDTQYF. The CDR3 DNA reads as TGTGCCAGCAGCTTACCCGGCCCAGCGGGGGGGCCGACAGATACGCAGTATTTT.

This chain uses TRBV10-2 with TRBJ2-7, with TRBD1 identical over 7 bases. J lost 2 bases, V lost 2 bases, and 6 bases had no gene match. The V gene's germline CDR1 is WSHSY and CDR2 SAAADI. The CDR3 covers 15 residues. The CDR3 nucleotides are TGCGCCAGCAGTGAGGGGGACAGCCTCCCCTACGAGCAGTACTTC. Protein sequence: CASSEGDSLPYEQYF.

This rearrangement joins TRBV10-2 to TRBJ1-2; no firm D call. Per germline, CDR1 WSHSY and CDR2 SAAADI. This CDR3 is built from 15 residues. Trimming shortened V by 0 bases and J by 4 bases, and 12 bases separated the two germline ends. The CDR3 DNA follows: TGCGCCAGCAGTGAGTCGAGGGCAGCCTTCTATGGCTACACCTTC. Translating it yields CASSESRAAFYGYTF.

This clone was detected a few times. The chain combines TRBV7-9 with TRBJ1-3; 8 nucleotides agree with TRBD1. V lost 5 bases to trimming and J lost 0 bases; unmatched junction nucleotides: 3. This CDR3 contains 15 residues. From germline, CDR1 is SEHNR and CDR2 FQNEAQ (reference sequence). The CDR3 protein is CASSSTGGSGNTIYF. CDR3 DNA sequence: TGTGCCAGCAGCAGTACAGGGGGCTCTGGAAACACCATATATTTT.

The chain carries TRBV4-3 and TRBJ2-1; D is perhaps TRBD1 (5 bases). V lost 0 bases and J 3 bases, leaving 12 bases between the germline ends. CDR1 LGHNA and CDR2 YSLEER come from the germline V gene. The CDR3 contains 16 residues. This CDR3 reads CASSQDAQGYYNEQFF. CDR3 bases: TGCGCCAGCAGCCAAGATGCCCAGGGCTACTACAATGAGCAGTTCTTC.

The DNA for the CDR3 is TGCGCCAGCAGCTTGGTCCCGTCAGAAGTCCCACAAGAAAAACTGTTTTTT. Translating it yields CASSLVPSEVPQEKLFF. This chain joins TRBV5-1 and TRBJ1-4; D is unresolved. V shed 0 bases and J shed 8 bases, with 20 bases lying between them. There are 17 residues in the CDR3. Looked up from germline, CDR1 is SGHRS and CDR2 is YFSETQ.

The chain recombines TRBV7-3 with TRBJ2-1; D may be TRBD1 (5 bases). The CDR3 consists of 17 residues. V was shortened by 0 bases and J by 2 bases, with 14 bases between the two germline ends. Germline loops: CDR1 SGHTA, CDR2 FQGTGA. The CDR3 DNA follows: TGTGCCAGCAGCTTAACAAGGGGAACGGACACCTACAATGAGCAGTTCTTC. Its translation: CASSLTRGTDTYNEQFF.

The V and J genes are TRBV5-6 and TRBJ1-4; maybe TRBD1 (5 bases). Trimming left V 6 bases short and J 8 bases short, with 17 bases between. CDR3 length: 14 amino acids. In germline, CDR1 is SGHDT, CDR2 YYEEEE. The CDR3 DNA sequence: TGTGCCAGCACCCAAACGGGGGAGAGGGAAAAACTGTTTTTT. Protein: CASTQTGEREKLFF.

The J gene is TRBJ2-5, the V gene TRBV27; tentative D call: TRBD1 (6 bases). This CDR3 contains 15 residues. In germline, CDR1 is MNHEY, CDR2 SMNVEV (reference sequence). Trimming shortened V by 5 bases and J by 5 bases, and 18 bases separated the two germline ends. The DNA for the CDR3 is TGTGCCAGCAGTCCGGGGACAAGCTTCAGCGAGACCCAGTACTTC. Translation gives CASSPGTSFSETQYF.